A single TCR beta chain is shown here with its context. Its antigen remains unidentified. The data belong to a study of identical twins. Template switching added a universal primer site, and cDNA bore unique molecular identifiers. One entry per CDR3 protein results from TCRdb running MiXCR on the 5' RACE reads. In the table there are a few hundred thousand distinct CDR3 sequences, around 18% of which are singletons. General study findings and limits: Conclusions were based on cross-sectional statistical analysis, without following the same donors. Beta out-of-frame twin sharing showed a weaker excess. A partial confounding effect on zero-insertion analyses could come from invariant MAIT and iNKT cells.

Sequencing was done on a sample of naive T cells sorted from blood. The receptor was derived from a man aged 50 or older in good health.

CDR3 amino acids: CSAREGGVNEQFF. The CDR3 DNA follows: TGCAGTGCAAGGGAGGGAGGTGTTAATGAGCAGTTCTTC. The chain joins TRBV20-1 to TRBJ2-1; TRBD2 aligns across 7 bases. V lost 6 bases to trimming and J lost 7 bases; unmatched junction nucleotides: 9. The germline gives CDR1 DFQATT, CDR2 SNEGSKA (reference sequence). This CDR3 comprises 13 residues.